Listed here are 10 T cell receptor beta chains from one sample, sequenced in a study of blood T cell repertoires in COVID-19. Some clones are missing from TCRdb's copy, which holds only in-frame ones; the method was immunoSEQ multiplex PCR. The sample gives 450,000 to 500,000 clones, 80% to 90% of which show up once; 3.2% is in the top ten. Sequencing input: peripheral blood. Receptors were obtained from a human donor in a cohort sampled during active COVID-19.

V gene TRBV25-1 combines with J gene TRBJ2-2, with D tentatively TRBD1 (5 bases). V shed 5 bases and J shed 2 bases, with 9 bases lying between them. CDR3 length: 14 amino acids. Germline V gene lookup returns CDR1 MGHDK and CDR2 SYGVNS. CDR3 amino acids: CASSSRTNTGELFF. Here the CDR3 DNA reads TGTGCCAGCAGTTCCAGGACAAACACCGGGGAGCTGTTTTTT.

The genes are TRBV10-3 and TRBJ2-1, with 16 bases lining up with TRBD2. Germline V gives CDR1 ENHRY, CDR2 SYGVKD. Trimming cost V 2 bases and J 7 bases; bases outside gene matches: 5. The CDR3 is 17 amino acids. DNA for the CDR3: TGTGCCATCAGTGAGCGAGGGACTAGCGGGAGGGGGAATGAGCAGTTCTTC. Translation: CAISERGTSGRGNEQFF.

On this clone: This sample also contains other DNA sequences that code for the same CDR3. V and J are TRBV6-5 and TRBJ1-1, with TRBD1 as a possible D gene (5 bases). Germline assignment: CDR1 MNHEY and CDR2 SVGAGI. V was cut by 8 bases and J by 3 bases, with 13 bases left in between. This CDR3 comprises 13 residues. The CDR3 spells CASSTGGDTEAFF. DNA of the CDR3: TGTGCCAGCTCCACGGGGGGGGACACTGAAGCTTTCTTT.

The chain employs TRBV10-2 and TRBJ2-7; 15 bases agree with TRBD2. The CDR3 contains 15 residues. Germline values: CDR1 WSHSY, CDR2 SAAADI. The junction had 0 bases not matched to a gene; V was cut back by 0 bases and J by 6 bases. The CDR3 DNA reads TGCGCCAGCAGTGAGTCGGGACTAGCGGGAGGCGAGCAGTACTTC. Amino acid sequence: CASSESGLAGGEQYF.

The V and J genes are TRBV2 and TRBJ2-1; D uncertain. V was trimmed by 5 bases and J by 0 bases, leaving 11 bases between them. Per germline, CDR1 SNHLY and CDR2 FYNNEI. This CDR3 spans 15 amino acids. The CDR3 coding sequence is TGTGCCAGCAGTCCGCAGCGTAGCTCCTACAATGAGCAGTTCTTC. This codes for CASSPQRSSYNEQFF.

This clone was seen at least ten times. CDR3 protein: CASSVSAVNTEAFF. CDR3 sequence (DNA): TGTGCCAGCAGCGTCAGTGCAGTGAACACTGAAGCTTTCTTT. V is TRBV13 and J is TRBJ1-1; D not resolved. With 5 bases removed from V and 0 bases from J, the gap between germline ends came to 10 bases. The CDR3 sequence is 14 residues long. Per the germline V gene, CDR1 is PRHDT and CDR2 is FYEKMQ (reference sequence).

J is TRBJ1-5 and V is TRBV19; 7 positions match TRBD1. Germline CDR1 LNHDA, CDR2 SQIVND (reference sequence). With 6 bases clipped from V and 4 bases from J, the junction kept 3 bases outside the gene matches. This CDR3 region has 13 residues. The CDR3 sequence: CASSRGRNQPQHF. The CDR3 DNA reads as TGTGCCAGTAGCAGGGGGAGAAATCAGCCCCAGCATTTT.

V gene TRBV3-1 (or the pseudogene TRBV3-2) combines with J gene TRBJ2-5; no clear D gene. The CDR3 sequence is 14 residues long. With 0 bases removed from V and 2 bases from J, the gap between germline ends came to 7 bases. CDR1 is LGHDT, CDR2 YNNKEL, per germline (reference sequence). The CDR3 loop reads CASSQDPSQETQYF. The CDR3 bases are TGTGCCAGCAGCCAAGATCCCAGTCAAGAGACCCAGTACTTC.

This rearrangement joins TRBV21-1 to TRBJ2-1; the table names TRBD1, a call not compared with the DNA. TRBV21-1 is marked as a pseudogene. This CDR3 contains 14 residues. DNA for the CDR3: TGTGCCAGCCTTACCCAGGGATCCTACAATGAGCAGTTCTTC. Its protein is CASLTQGSYNEQFF.

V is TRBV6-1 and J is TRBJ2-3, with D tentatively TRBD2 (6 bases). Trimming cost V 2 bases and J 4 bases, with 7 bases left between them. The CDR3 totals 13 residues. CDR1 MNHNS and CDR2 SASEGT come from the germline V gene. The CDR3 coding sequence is TGTGCCAGCAGTGAATCGGGAGCAGATACGCAGTATTTT. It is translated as CASSESGADTQYF.